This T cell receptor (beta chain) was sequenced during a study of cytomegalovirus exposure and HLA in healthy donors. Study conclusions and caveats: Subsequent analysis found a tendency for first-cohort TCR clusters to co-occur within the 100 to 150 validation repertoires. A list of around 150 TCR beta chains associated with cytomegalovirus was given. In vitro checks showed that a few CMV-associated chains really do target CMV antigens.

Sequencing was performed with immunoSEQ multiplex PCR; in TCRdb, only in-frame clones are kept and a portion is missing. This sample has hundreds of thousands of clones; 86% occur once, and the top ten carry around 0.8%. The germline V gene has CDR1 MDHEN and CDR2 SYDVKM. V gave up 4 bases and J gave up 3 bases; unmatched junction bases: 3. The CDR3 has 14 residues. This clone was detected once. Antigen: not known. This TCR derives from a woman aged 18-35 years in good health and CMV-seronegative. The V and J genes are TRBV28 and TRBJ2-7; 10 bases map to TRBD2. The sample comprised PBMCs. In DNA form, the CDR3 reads TGTGCCAGCAGTTCTAGCGGGAGTCTCTACGAGCAGTACTTC. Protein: CASSSSGSLYEQYF.